This entry describes one T cell receptor beta chain. Its specificity is unknown. These data come from a study of cytomegalovirus exposure and HLA in healthy donors. The PCR used 60 Vbeta and 13 Jbeta primers. TCRdb's table, derived via immunoSEQ multiplex PCR, lists solely in-frame clones and lacks some. The table lists roughly 150,000 clones, around 75% of them singletons. Study-level results: In an earlier analysis, productive rearrangement rates for most beta V segments clustered near 87% or 30%. The classifier reportedly diagnosed cytomegalovirus status with high specificity and sensitivity.

With V trimmed by 5 bases and J by 6 bases, 3 bases remained unmatched. Germline V gene sequence: CDR1 SGHTA, CDR2 FQGTGA. CDR3 length: 14 amino acids. The material sequenced was PBMCs. This sequence joins TRBV7-3 and TRBJ2-2, with 10 nucleotides matching TRBD2. This TCR derives from a young man in good health and CMV-seropositive. This chain's CDR3 is CASSEGLASGELFF. CDR3 nucleotide sequence: TGTGCCAGCAGCGAGGGACTAGCGTCCGGGGAGCTGTTTTTT.